This is a list of T cell receptor beta chains from one sample in a study of blood T cell repertoires in COVID-19. Clones were read by immunoSEQ multiplex PCR, and TCRdb kept only the in-frame ones, dropping some. The table shows around 100,000 clones, with 91% occurring only once. Sequencing input: peripheral blood. The origin of the receptors is a man aged 18 to 29 with acute or convalescent COVID-19. Both conserved end residues are part of each CDR3. The D gene is left open where the match is weak. Expanded clones get a size class; other rows say once, few or many, or leave the size out.

size: NA; D: NA; V: TRBV18; J: TRBJ1-2; CDR3: CASSPLLSYGYTF; DNA: TGTGCCAGCTCACCACTTCTCTCCTATGGCTACACCTTC
size: NA; D: TRBD1; V: TRBV5-4; J: TRBJ1-6; CDR3: CASSTGTAPNSPLHF; DNA: TGTGCCAGCAGCACCGGGACAGCCCCTAATTCACCCCTCCACTTT
size: NA; D: NA; V: TRBV7-9; J: TRBJ2-3; CDR3: CASSPPSGTYNTDTQYF; DNA: TGTGCCAGCAGCCCACCCTCCGGGACTTACAACACAGATACGCAGTATTTT
size: NA; D: NA; V: TRBV20-1; J: TRBJ2-1; CDR3: CSAQRHNEQFF; DNA: TGCAGTGCCCAGCGGCACAATGAGCAGTTCTTC
size: NA; D: NA; V: TRBV2; J: TRBJ2-3; CDR3: CASSEAEGSYTDTQYF; DNA: TGTGCCAGCAGTGAAGCAGAGGGTTCTTACACAGATACGCAGTATTTT
size: NA; D: TRBD2; V: TRBV30; J: TRBJ2-3; CDR3: CAWSGIAGASTDTQYF; DNA: TGTGCCTGGAGTGGTATAGCGGGAGCGAGCACAGATACGCAGTATTTT
size: NA; D: TRBD1; V: TRBV7-2; J: TRBJ1-5; CDR3: CASSSQQGGNQPQHF; DNA: TGTGCCAGCAGCTCCCAACAGGGGGGCAATCAGCCCCAGCATTTT
size: NA; D: NA; V: TRBV21-1; J: TRBJ2-5; CDR3: CASSKDDQYQETQYF; DNA: TGTGCCAGCAGCAAAGATGATCAGTACCAAGAGACCCAGTACTTC
size: NA; D: TRBD1; V: TRBV5-6; J: TRBJ1-2; CDR3: CASSPGQGYGYTF; DNA: TGTGCCAGCAGCCCGGGACAGGGCTATGGCTACACCTTC
size: NA; D: NA; V: TRBV30; J: TRBJ2-1; CDR3: CAWSVQAGTLYNEQFF; DNA: TGTGCCTGGAGTGTACAGGCGGGAACTCTATACAATGAGCAGTTCTTC
size: once; D: NA; V: TRBV5-1; J: TRBJ2-3; CDR3: CASSLAGQDTQYF; DNA: TGCGCCAGCAGCTTAGCGGGACAAGATACGCAGTATTTT
size: NA; D: NA; V: TRBV1; J: TRBJ2-7; CDR3: CTSSQDGPPSSYEQYF; DNA: TGCACCAGCAGCCAAGATGGGCCGCCGAGCTCCTACGAGCAGTACTTC
size: NA; D: NA; V: TRBV7-9; J: TRBJ1-5; CDR3: CASSLPGANQPQHF; DNA: TGTGCCAGCAGCTTACCAGGGGCGAACCAGCCCCAGCATTTT
size: NA; D: NA; V: TRBV27; J: TRBJ1-1; CDR3: CASSLHLYPQAANTEAFF; DNA: TGTGCCAGCAGTCTCCACCTCTACCCCCAGGCCGCGAACACTGAAGCTTTCTTT
size: NA; D: NA; V: TRBV3-1/TRBV3-2; J: TRBJ1-3; CDR3: CASREAAGNTIYF; DNA: TGTGCCAGTCGGGAGGCAGCTGGAAACACCATATATTTT
size: NA; D: TRBD2; V: TRBV5-4; J: TRBJ2-7; CDR3: CASSLPLADLGEQYF; DNA: TGTGCCAGCAGCTTGCCCCTAGCGGACTTGGGGGAGCAGTACTTC
size: NA; D: NA; V: TRBV5-1; J: TRBJ1-1; CDR3: CASSLSVLNTEAFF; DNA: TGCGCCAGCAGCTTGTCGGTCCTTAACACTGAAGCTTTCTTT
size: NA; D: NA; V: TRBV11-2; J: TRBJ2-2; CDR3: CASSPLSTGVGELFF; DNA: TGTGCCAGCAGCCCGCTCTCTACGGGAGTCGGGGAGCTGTTTTTT
size: once; D: NA; V: TRBV9; J: TRBJ1-4; CDR3: CASSVDSGGFGTNEKLFF; DNA: TGTGCCAGCAGCGTAGACTCAGGAGGGTTCGGAACTAATGAAAAACTGTTTTTT
size: NA; D: TRBD1; V: TRBV19; J: TRBJ1-6; CDR3: CASSKSGQGLNSPLHF; DNA: TGTGCCAGTAGTAAGTCCGGACAGGGCCTTAATTCACCCCTCCACTTT
size: NA; D: NA; V: TRBV6-5; J: TRBJ1-2; CDR3: CATSQGNYGYTF; DNA: TGTGCCACCTCTCAGGGCAACTATGGCTACACCTTC
size: NA; D: TRBD1; V: TRBV19; J: TRBJ2-7; CDR3: CASSIVLVGQGYEQYF; DNA: TGTGCCAGTAGTATAGTACTCGTGGGACAGGGGTACGAGCAGTACTTC
size: NA; D: TRBD2; V: TRBV19; J: TRBJ2-1; CDR3: CASSMDSGFSYNEQFF; DNA: TGTGCCAGTAGTATGGATAGCGGGTTCTCCTACAATGAGCAGTTCTTC
size: NA; D: NA; V: TRBV11-2; J: TRBJ1-1; CDR3: CASSYGFWEGTEAFF; DNA: TGTGCCAGCAGCTATGGGTTCTGGGAGGGCACTGAAGCTTTCTTT
size: NA; D: TRBD1; V: TRBV5-1; J: TRBJ1-5; CDR3: CASRRGYQPQHF; DNA: TGCGCCAGCCGCAGGGGGTATCAGCCCCAGCATTTT
size: NA; D: NA; V: TRBV24-1; J: TRBJ1-2; CDR3: CATSGSQGRLDGYTF; DNA: TGTGCCACCAGTGGTTCGCAGGGGCGGTTGGATGGCTACACCTTC
size: NA; D: TRBD1; V: TRBV10-3; J: TRBJ2-7; CDR3: CAITGGSGTGTYEQYF; DNA: TGTGCCATCACTGGAGGGTCCGGGACAGGGACGTACGAGCAGTACTTC